The clone carrying this T cell receptor (beta chain) was recorded many times. Per the germline V gene, CDR1 is KGHDR and CDR2 is SFDVKD. This CDR3 region has 14 residues. Trimming removed 6 bases from V and 7 bases from J; junction bases left unmatched: 6. The data stem from a study of molecular identifiers for immune sequencing clone quantification. TCRdb re-called the PCR reads with MiXCR, one entry per CDR3 protein. The table includes 600,000 to 650,000 distinct CDR3 sequences, 15% to 20% detected once. This chain uses TRBV24-1 with TRBJ2-2; 8 nucleotides line up with TRBD2. This TCR came from a human donor in good health. Some libraries in this study had Jurkat cell RNA spiked in. The sequencing input was naive CD8+ T cells from blood, with Jurkat cell RNA spiked in. The subset denotes: FACS-sorted CD8+CD4-CCR7+CD45RA+ naive T cells. As DNA, the CDR3 is TGTGCCACCAGTTCCCGGGAGGGTGGCGGGGAGCTGTTTTTT. Translation: CATSSREGGGELFF.